This T cell receptor beta chain was documented in a study of vaccination effects on CD4 cells after COVID-19. Study context: Wells each received more than 1.5 million PBMC, cultured with around 9.3 IU/ml IL-2 and approximately 10 ug/ml peptides.

TCRdb's copy holds only in-frame clones and misses some; the assay was immunoSEQ multiplex PCR. The sample has about 40,000 clones; around 71% are singletons. V shed 4 bases and J 1 base; nucleotides not matched to a gene: 5. Germline CDR1 reads LGHNA; CDR2 reads YNFKEQ. The CDR3 is made up of 15 amino acids. Isolating CD4+ T cells followed approximately ten days of culture. Two doses of BNT162b2 or mRNA-1273 vaccine were administered to participants. Comments on this clone: No antigen is known for it.

Overall study findings and caveats: The authors studied few convalescent patients and collected no early post-infection timepoints.

The sequencing used CD4+ T cells from PBMCs cultured without peptide, collected after COVID-19 vaccination. The chain couples TRBV4-2 to TRBJ1-1; 8 nucleotides line up with TRBD1. This receptor was obtained from a human donor who received a COVID-19 vaccine. CDR3 DNA sequence: TGTGCCAGCAGCCCCTCCGGGACAGGGAACACTGAAGCTTTCTTT. This translates into CASSPSGTGNTEAFF.